The 15 T cell receptor beta chains below come from one sample, sequenced in a study of T cells in Graves' hyperthyroidism and ophthalmopathy. Researchers amplified the TCR beta CDR3 regions from RNA transcripts. HTBI primers were employed in a first-round RT-PCR of the TCR CDR3. TCRdb re-called the multiplex PCR reads with MiXCR, one entry per CDR3 protein. The sample shows 400,000 to 600,000 distinct CDR3 sequences, under 25% of them seen only once. Specimen: blood. Every receptor here comes from a man younger than 35 with Graves' hyperthyroidism.

This clonotype was seen a few times. Mismatch with germline at one junction end may stem from a read error. The V gene is TRBV11-2, the J gene TRBJ2-1, with 9 bases fitting TRBD2. CDR1 and CDR2 (germline): SGHAT, FQNNGV. This CDR3 is built from 15 residues. The CDR3 DNA sequence: TGTGCCAGCAGCTTACTAGCGGGGAGCTACAATGAGAAGTTCTTC. It encodes CASSLLAGSYNEKFF.

The gene calls are TRBV20-1 and TRBJ2-7; D not certain. Germline V gene lookup returns CDR1 DFQATT and CDR2 SNEGSKA (reference sequence). The CDR3 sequence is 13 residues long. V was pared by 8 bases and J by 0 bases, with 14 bases between. The CDR3 here is CSSWAGSSYEQYF. The CDR3 DNA follows: TGCAGTTCTTGGGCAGGCAGCTCCTACGAGCAGTACTTC.

As regards this clonotype: At one end, the junction sequence differs from germline, possibly due to a read error. The chain uses TRBV12-3 or TRBV12-4 and TRBJ2-2, with 11 bases identical to TRBD2. This CDR3 has 17 amino acids. CDR3 sequence: CASSSLGLAENTGELDF. The CDR3 coding sequence is TGTGCCAGCAGTTCGTTGGGACTAGCGGAGAACACCGGGGAGCTGGATTTT.

V usage is TRBV29-1 and J usage is TRBJ1-1; the match to TRBD1 covers 11 bases. CDR1 and CDR2 (germline): SQVTM, ANQGSEA. The J segment lost 9 bases and the V segment lost 0 bases, leaving 3 bases of the junction unmatched. The CDR3 spans 13 residues. CDR3 in amino acids: CSVEDRTGGKAFF. The CDR3 DNA follows: TGCAGCGTTGAAGATAGGACAGGGGGCAAAGCTTTCTTT. Together with reference TRBV29-1 and TRBJ1-1, the CDR3 gives the full variable domain: SAVISQKPSRDICQRGTSLTIQCQVDSQVTMMFWYRQQPGQSLTLIATANQGSEATYESGFVIDKFPISRPNLTFSTLTVSNMSPEDSSIYLCSVEDRTGGKAFFGQGTRLTVV.

Notes on this clonotype: Germline and junction disagree at one end, which may indicate a read error. The V gene is TRBV11-2, the J gene TRBJ2-7; D perhaps matches TRBD1 (6 bases). CDR1 is SGHAT, CDR2 FQNNGV, per germline. The CDR3 is 12 residues long. The CDR3 DNA follows: TGTGCCAGCAGCTCTGGCTGGGCAGGACAGAACTTC. The encoded protein is CASSSGWAGQNF.

This clonotype was counted at least ten times. The V gene is TRBV12-5, the J gene TRBJ2-5; 8 bases line up with TRBD2. This CDR3 contains 15 residues. Per the germline V gene, CDR1 is LGHNT and CDR2 is FRNRAP. V lost 0 bases, J lost 5 bases, and 5 bases stayed unmatched. The CDR3 DNA reads as TGTGCTAGTGGTTTGGTAACGGGGGGGCCCGAGACCCAGTACTTC. Translated, it gives CASGLVTGGPETQYF.

Only a few counts were recorded for this clonotype. This chain connects TRBV19 to TRBJ1-2; unclear D gene. The CDR3 covers 14 residues. Germline V gives CDR1 LNHDA, CDR2 SQIVND (reference sequence). The germline V and J ends were trimmed by 7 bases and 1 base, with 13 bases remaining between them. DNA of the CDR3: TGTGCCAGTACCCTCCATCGGAGTAACTATGGCTACACCTTC. Its protein product is CASTLHRSNYGYTF.

Many counts were recorded for this clonotype. V and J are TRBV7-8 and TRBJ2-6; D remains unclear. The V end lost 6 bases, the J end lost 0 bases, and 3 bases lay between the germline ends. The CDR3 loop spans 13 amino acids. CDR1 is SGHVS and CDR2 is FQNEAQ in the germline V gene. In DNA form, the CDR3 reads TGTGCCAGCAGGACCTCTGGGGCCAACGTCCTGACTTTC. It translates to CASRTSGANVLTF.

This clonotype was seen many times. The rearrangement links TRBV6-1 to TRBJ2-7, with D perhaps matching TRBD1 (6 bases). The CDR3 spans 14 residues. Per germline, CDR1 MNHNS and CDR2 SASEGT. Between the trimmed V and J ends, which lost 3 bases and 5 bases, there was a span of 14 bases. CDR3 region: CASSDTGLGHEQYF. The DNA of the CDR3 is TGTGCCAGCAGTGATACAGGGTTGGGGCACGAGCAGTACTTC.

V and J are TRBV4-1 and TRBJ2-2, with 11 bases lining up with TRBD1. CDR1 is MGHRA and CDR2 is YSYEKL in the germline V gene. The CDR3 has 17 amino acids. The V and J ends lost 4 bases and 7 bases, in that order; junction bases with no gene match: 11. CDR3 bases: TGCGCCAGCAGCCGGATTGGGACAGGGGGTAAAGGCGGGGAGCTGTTTTTT. Amino acids: CASSRIGTGGKGGELFF.

This clonotype was detected once. This chain joins TRBV5-1 and TRBJ2-2; TRBD2 might be the D (7 bases). Germline assignment: CDR1 SGHRS and CDR2 YFSETQ. The germline V and J ends were trimmed by 6 bases and 4 bases, with 19 bases remaining between them. The CDR3 contains 16 residues. The CDR3 DNA reads TGCGCCAGCAACCCGGACCGGGGGGCCGCCACCGGGGAGCTGTTTTTT. Protein sequence: CASNPDRGAATGELFF.

This clonotype appeared many times. The chain is built from TRBV6-1 and TRBJ1-2; D is ambiguous. Germline CDR1 and CDR2: MNHNS and SASEGT. This CDR3 region has 13 residues. The V gene lost 2 bases and the J gene lost 8 bases, with 12 bases spanning the gap. The CDR3, as DNA: TGTGCCAGCAGTGAAAAAGTAGGGCTGGGCTACACCTTC. Translation gives CASSEKVGLGYTF.

In this sample, this clonotype turned up many times. The genes are TRBV12-3 or TRBV12-4 and TRBJ1-1, with D possibly TRBD1 on 5 matching bases. V was pared by 3 bases and J by 0 bases, with 8 bases between. The CDR3 runs 14 residues. CDR3 region: CASSFGHMNTEAFF. The DNA of the CDR3 is TGTGCCAGCAGTTTCGGACATATGAACACTGAAGCTTTCTTT.

The chain joins TRBV28 to TRBJ2-7; TRBD1 aligns across 9 bases. The CDR3 has 16 amino acids. Germline V CDR1 and CDR2: MDHEN, SYDVKM. V shed 1 base and J 5 bases; nucleotides not matched to a gene: 9. CDR3 loop: CASSLYPDRGSDEQYF. Here the CDR3 DNA reads TGTGCCAGCAGTTTATACCCGGACAGGGGATCCGACGAGCAGTACTTC.

This clonotype has at least ten counts. This sequence joins TRBV11-1 and TRBJ2-6, with D uncertain. The germline V gene has CDR1 SGHAT and CDR2 FQDESV (reference sequence). Between the trimmed V and J ends, which lost 2 bases and 2 bases, there was a span of 13 bases. CDR3 length: 17 residues. CDR3 region: CASSLSPPRTGANVLTF. The DNA for the CDR3 is TGTGCCAGCAGCTTATCTCCCCCTCGAACTGGGGCCAACGTCCTGACTTTC.